This T cell receptor beta chain was recorded in a study of blood T cells in healthy people across ages. Overall study results and limits: Estimates drawn from one million T cells were deemed to understate diversity.

It was with a sample-barcoded 5' primer and a J-beta primer mix that a second PCR of roughly 7 to 12 cycles was run. Every cDNA molecule bore a tag from a template-switch adaptor containing 12 random nucleotides. TCRdb re-analysed the 5' RACE reads in MiXCR, keeping a single row per CDR3 protein. The sample carries some 550,000 distinct CDR3 sequences, around half recorded once. Points on this clonotype: Its cognate antigen is unknown.

V lost 3 bases to trimming and J lost 0 bases, with 9 bases between them. Looked up from germline, CDR1 is DFQATT and CDR2 is SNEGSKA (reference sequence). There are 14 residues in the CDR3. The sample consisted of blood. This TCR came from a man aged 80 or over in good health. The chain uses TRBV20-1 and TRBJ2-1; D remains ambiguous. CDR3: CSARVAGSYNEQFF. CDR3 coding DNA: TGCAGTGCTAGGGTGGCAGGCTCCTACAATGAGCAGTTCTTC.